These T cell receptor beta chains were read from a single sample in a study of OX40 agonist ivuxolimab in advanced cancers. TCRdb keeps only in-frame clones here, not all; method: immunoSEQ multiplex PCR. The table shows about 36,000 clones, with roughly 80% occurring only once. Material: CD4+ or CD8+ T cells sorted from blood, obtained in a trial of the OX40 agonist ivuxolimab. The receptors originated from an adult with an advanced solid tumor such as melanoma, head and neck, liver or kidney cancer. Each CDR3 is given with its conserved first and last residue. D genes are given only for firm matches. The listing skips clone size in some rows; elsewhere it reads once, few, many or a size class.

V gene: TRBV10-3
D gene: TRBD1
clone size: NA
J gene: TRBJ1-1
CDR3 protein: CAIQTGGTEAFF
CDR3 DNA: TGTGCCATACAGACAGGGGGCACTGAAGCTTTCTTT

V gene: TRBV10-3
D gene: NA
clone size: NA
J gene: TRBJ1-2
CDR3 protein: CAISPEGDIYGYTF
CDR3 DNA: TGTGCCATCAGCCCTGAGGGTGACATCTATGGCTACACCTTC

V gene: TRBV19
D gene: NA
clone size: once
J gene: TRBJ2-5
CDR3 protein: CASSIGQGRQYF
CDR3 DNA: TGTGCCAGTAGTATCGGGCAGGGGAGACAGTACTTC

V gene: TRBV11-2
D gene: TRBD1
clone size: NA
J gene: TRBJ1-2
CDR3 protein: CASSSIEPYRGYGYTF
CDR3 DNA: TGTGCCAGCAGCTCAATCGAGCCTTACAGGGGTTATGGCTACACCTTC

V gene: TRBV9
D gene: TRBD1
clone size: NA
J gene: TRBJ2-7
CDR3 protein: CASSVDRGEQYF
CDR3 DNA: TGTGCCAGCAGCGTAGACAGGGGCGAGCAGTACTTC

V gene: TRBV11-2
D gene: TRBD1
clone size: once
J gene: TRBJ1-4
CDR3 protein: CASRAPGTGAEKLFF
CDR3 DNA: TGTGCCAGCAGGGCCCCCGGGACAGGGGCTGAAAAACTGTTTTTT

V gene: TRBV5-1
D gene: NA
clone size: NA
J gene: TRBJ1-1
CDR3 protein: CASSLNLGSTEAFF
CDR3 DNA: TGCGCCAGCAGCTTGAATCTAGGGAGTACTGAAGCTTTCTTT

V gene: TRBV28
D gene: NA
clone size: few
J gene: TRBJ1-1
CDR3 protein: CASSSPWDILNTEAFF
CDR3 DNA: TGTGCCAGCAGTTCCCCTTGGGACATCTTGAACACTGAAGCTTTCTTT

V gene: TRBV11-2
D gene: TRBD1
clone size: NA
J gene: TRBJ2-5
CDR3 protein: CASRPGTGGQETQYF
CDR3 DNA: TGTGCCAGCAGACCCGGGACAGGGGGCCAAGAGACCCAGTACTTC

V gene: TRBV9
D gene: NA
clone size: NA
J gene: TRBJ2-2
CDR3 protein: CASMEDFTGELFF
CDR3 DNA: TGTGCCAGCATGGAGGATTTCACCGGGGAGCTGTTTTTT

V gene: TRBV5-8
D gene: TRBD2
clone size: once
J gene: TRBJ2-1
CDR3 protein: CASIPGTSWRNEQFF
CDR3 DNA: TGTGCCAGCATCCCCGGGACTAGCTGGAGGAATGAGCAGTTCTTC

V gene: TRBV7-9
D gene: TRBD2
clone size: NA
J gene: TRBJ2-3
CDR3 protein: CASSLLVASGGSTDTQYF
CDR3 DNA: TGTGCCAGCAGCTTATTGGTGGCTAGCGGGGGTAGCACAGATACGCAGTATTTT

V gene: TRBV18
D gene: NA
clone size: NA
J gene: TRBJ2-7
CDR3 protein: CASSPRGLGEQYF
CDR3 DNA: TGTGCCAGCTCACCGAGGGGATTAGGGGAGCAGTACTTC

V gene: TRBV6-5
D gene: NA
clone size: NA
J gene: TRBJ2-1
CDR3 protein: CASSGRRSWDEQFF
CDR3 DNA: TGTGCCAGTTCGGGGAGGCGCTCCTGGGATGAGCAGTTCTTC

V gene: TRBV7-2
D gene: TRBD2
clone size: NA
J gene: TRBJ2-7
CDR3 protein: CASSLVAGTSYEQYF
CDR3 DNA: TGTGCCAGCAGCTTAGTAGCGGGGACATCCTACGAGCAGTACTTC

V gene: TRBV10-1
D gene: NA
clone size: NA
J gene: TRBJ2-7
CDR3 protein: CASSESIFGSWGPGGYEQYF
CDR3 DNA: TGCGCCAGCAGTGAGTCGATTTTCGGGAGCTGGGGACCAGGGGGTTACGAGCAGTACTTC

V gene: TRBV4-1
D gene: NA
clone size: NA
J gene: TRBJ2-1
CDR3 protein: CASSQDKRPNEQFF
CDR3 DNA: TGCGCCAGCAGCCAAGATAAACGGCCCAATGAGCAGTTCTTC

V gene: TRBV2
D gene: TRBD1
clone size: NA
J gene: TRBJ1-2
CDR3 protein: CASSYSTGKGYTF
CDR3 DNA: TGTGCCAGCAGTTATTCGACAGGGAAGGGCTACACCTTC